A selection of T cell receptor beta chains follows, all from one sample in a study of beta chain features in type 1 diabetes. Clones were read by immunoSEQ multiplex PCR, and TCRdb kept only the in-frame ones, dropping some. There are about 350,000 clones in the sample; about 19% occur only once, and approximately 0.046% lies in the top ten. Specimen: naive CD4+ T cells from blood. These receptors came from a woman between 18 and 30 years old in good health. Each CDR3 is given without its conserved first and last residue.

j_call | v_call | cdr3_aa
TRBJ1-2 | TRBV7-2 | ASSLDRGDGYT
TRBJ2-3 | TRBV7-2 | ASSLMGAGGPDTQY
TRBJ2-7 | TRBV5-6 | ASSLSQTYEQY
TRBJ2-5 | TRBV5-1 | ASSLIAGGPQETQY
TRBJ1-1 | TRBV4-3 | ASSVSVLLEAF
TRBJ1-1 | TRBV7-2 | ASSFPGFPNTEAF
TRBJ2-3 | TRBV2 | ASRNSNTDTQY
TRBJ1-1 | TRBV29-1 | SVEQTGNTEAF
TRBJ2-7 | TRBV19 | ASSIVAGPSYEQY
TRBJ2-3 | TRBV7-9 | ASSLGAADSTDTQY
TRBJ1-2 | TRBV2 | ASSRWGGDLGYT
TRBJ2-1 | TRBV30 | AWSSGTGNKDEQF
TRBJ2-3 | TRBV2 | ASTRSSTDTQY
TRBJ2-7 | TRBV5-1 | ASSLAGLAGIYEQY
TRBJ1-5 | TRBV30 | AWGRRGNQPQH
TRBJ2-3 | TRBV29-1 | SVMSGSEGSDTQY
TRBJ2-1 | TRBV28 | ASSTSGTQSYNEQF
TRBJ1-1 | TRBV30 | AWRGARLGGADTEAF
TRBJ2-3 | TRBV27 | ASSFKPRGGTAGTSGRAQATQY